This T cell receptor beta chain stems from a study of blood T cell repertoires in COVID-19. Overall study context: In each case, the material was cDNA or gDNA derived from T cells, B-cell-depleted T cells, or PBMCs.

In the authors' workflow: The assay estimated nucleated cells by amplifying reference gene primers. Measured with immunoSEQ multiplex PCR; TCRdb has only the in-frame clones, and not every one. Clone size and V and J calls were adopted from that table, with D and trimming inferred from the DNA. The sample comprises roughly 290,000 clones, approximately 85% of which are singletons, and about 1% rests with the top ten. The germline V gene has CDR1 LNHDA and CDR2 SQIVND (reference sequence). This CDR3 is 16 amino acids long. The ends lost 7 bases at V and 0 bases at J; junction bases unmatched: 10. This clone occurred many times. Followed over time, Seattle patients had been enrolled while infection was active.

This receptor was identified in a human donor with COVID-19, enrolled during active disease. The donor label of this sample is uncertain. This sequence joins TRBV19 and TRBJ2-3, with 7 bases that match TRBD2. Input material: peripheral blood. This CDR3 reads CASMGEGHPSTDTQYF. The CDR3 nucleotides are TGTGCCAGTATGGGGGAGGGGCACCCTAGCACAGATACGCAGTATTTT.